The rows below give T cell receptor beta chains drawn from one sample of a study of blood T cell repertoires in COVID-19. The protocol was immunoSEQ multiplex PCR, while the TCRdb copy is restricted to in-frame clones and leaves out a portion. The sample carries 350,000 to 400,000 clones, around nine tenths recorded once. Sequencing was carried out using PBMCs or T cells enriched from blood (not recorded which). The receptors shown here come from a woman aged 25 to 45 with acute COVID-19. CDR3s include the opening cysteine and the closing phenylalanine or tryptophan. D genes are given only for firm matches. Rows give clone size only sometimes, using once, few, many, or a class for an expanded clone.

j_gene,v_gene,d_gene,abundance,CDR3nt,CDR3aa
TRBJ2-7,TRBV9,TRBD2,.,TGTGCCAGCAGCGCGGGCGGACTAGCGGGGCCGTACGAGCAGTACTTC,CASSAGGLAGPYEQYF
TRBJ1-2,TRBV4-3,.,.,TGCGCCAGCAGCCAAGATACAGGGTCGGAGAGGGGCTACACCTTC,CASSQDTGSERGYTF
TRBJ1-4,TRBV19,.,.,TGTGCCAGTAGACCGGCGGGGGAGACAGAAAAACTGTTTTTT,CASRPAGETEKLFF
TRBJ2-2,TRBV4-2,TRBD2,.,TGTGCCAGCAGCCAAGAGTTACTAGCGGGGGGGCTGAGCAACACCGGGGAGCTGTTTTTT,CASSQELLAGGLSNTGELFF
TRBJ1-4,TRBV19,.,.,TGTGCCAGTAGTACAAGCAGCGGAGCTAATGAAAAACTGTTTTTT,CASSTSSGANEKLFF
TRBJ1-6,TRBV9,.,.,TGTGCCAGCAGCGTAAGGGAGGGTGGAAATTCACCCCTCCACTTT,CASSVREGGNSPLHF
TRBJ1-2,TRBV4-2,.,.,TGTGCCAGCAGCCAAGATCGTCACATCGGCTACACCTTC,CASSQDRHIGYTF
TRBJ1-1,TRBV2,.,.,TGTGCCAGCAGGTACGGTGCTAGTGAAGCTTTCTTT,CASRYGASEAFF
TRBJ2-3,TRBV30,TRBD2,.,TGTGCCTGGAGTGTAGGCGGGGGTACAGATACGCAGTATTTT,CAWSVGGGTDTQYF
TRBJ2-5,TRBV6-5,.,once,TGTGCCAGCAGACCCGGCGGGGCTCAAGAGACCCAGTACTTC,CASRPGGAQETQYF
TRBJ2-2,TRBV9,.,.,TGTGCCAGCAGCGTATGGGGCAGGGCGAACACCGGGGAGCTGTTTTTT,CASSVWGRANTGELFF
TRBJ1-3,TRBV27,TRBD1,once,TGTGCCAGCAGTCGAGACAGGGCGGGGTACACCATATATTTT,CASSRDRAGYTIYF
TRBJ2-7,TRBV7-9,.,.,TGTGCCAGCAGCTCCGTCGACAGTTACTACTCTATAGGGGAGCAGTACTTC,CASSSVDSYYSIGEQYF
TRBJ2-5,TRBV2,TRBD2,.,TGTGCCAGCAGGACAACGGGACTAGCGGGGGGGCTTGGAGAGACCCAGTACTTC,CASRTTGLAGGLGETQYF
TRBJ2-7,TRBV30,.,.,TGTGCCTGGAGTGGGTCTTTTAGATACGAGCAGTACTTC,CAWSGSFRYEQYF
TRBJ2-4,TRBV7-2,TRBD1,.,TGTGCCAGCAGCGTGTCGGGACAGGGTACATACATTCAGTACTTC,CASSVSGQGTYIQYF
TRBJ2-2,TRBV11-2,.,.,TGTGCCAGCAGCTTAGATCGGGGGACCGGGGAGCTGTTTTTT,CASSLDRGTGELFF
TRBJ1-5,TRBV2,TRBD1,few,TGTGCCAGCAGACACGAACAGGGGTTGGTTGATCAGCCCCAGCATTTT,CASRHEQGLVDQPQHF
TRBJ1-5,TRBV5-6,.,.,TGTGCCAGCAGCTTGGGAGGTAGCAATCAGCCCCAGCATTTT,CASSLGGSNQPQHF
TRBJ1-4,TRBV6-5,.,.,TGTGCCAGCAGTTACGGAGGGCTGCCGTCTGAAAAACTGTTTTTT,CASSYGGLPSEKLFF
TRBJ1-2,TRBV29-1,.,once,TGCAGCGTTGAAGATAATGAGACAGAGTATGACTACACCTTC,CSVEDNETEYDYTF
TRBJ1-1,TRBV7-2,.,.,TGTGCCAGCAGCTTATTGTACGGGATTCTGAACACTGAAGCTTTCTTT,CASSLLYGILNTEAFF
TRBJ1-6,TRBV19,TRBD1,.,TGTGCCAGTAGGGACCCTAACAGGGGGTATAATTCACCCCTCCACTTT,CASRDPNRGYNSPLHF
TRBJ2-1,TRBV18,.,.,TGTGCCAGCTCACCACCGAGGGGGGGCGGCGATGAGCAGTTCTTC,CASSPPRGGGDEQFF
TRBJ2-4,TRBV2,.,few,TGTGCCAGCAGTCAGCAAGACCCAAGGACCGCGGGGATTCAGTACTTC,CASSQQDPRTAGIQYF
TRBJ2-7,TRBV7-6,TRBD1,.,TGTGCCAGCAGCTTGACGGGACAGGGTACCGAGCAGTACTTC,CASSLTGQGTEQYF
TRBJ2-1,TRBV5-1,TRBD1,.,TGCGCCAGCAGCTTGCTGGGACAGGGGGATTCGCGCTATGAGCAGTTCTTC,CASSLLGQGDSRYEQFF
TRBJ1-4,TRBV6-5,.,.,TGTGCCAGCAGAAAGGGGCGGGGGCTTTCCGGAAAACTGTTTTTT,CASRKGRGLSGKLFF